This TCR beta chain was identified during a study of T cells in Graves' hyperthyroidism and ophthalmopathy (dated by TCRdb to 2018 to 2020). Regarding the study in general: Peripheral blood samples were taken at initial diagnosis, before any treatment was given. TCR V-J signatures able to tell the groups apart were searched for in a discovery cohort of 100 or so patients, of whom more than 40 had Graves' ophthalmopathy and about 60 had stable Graves' hyperthyroidism. Prospective prediction of ophthalmopathy was tested in an independent validation cohort consisting of some 18 hyperthyroidism patients and some 16 patients who later progressed to ophthalmopathy. According to the paper, TCR Vbeta CDR3 sequencing was carried out on some 140 peripheral blood samples, which came from 40 to 45 ophthalmopathy, fewer than 80 hyperthyroidism and 17 progressor patients. The approximately 98 discovery patients were randomly divided into training and test sets at a 7:3 ratio. Thyroid tissue and blood T-cell repertoires from more than five Graves' hyperthyroidism patients were also compared in the study. Following sampling, methimazole starting at 30 mg daily was given to hyperthyroidism patients, and high-dose intravenous methylprednisolone was given to ophthalmopathy patients.

A distance of 17 bases separates the germline ends of V and J, which lose 6 bases and 3 bases respectively. Counted from cysteine to phenylalanine, this CDR3 has 15 amino acids. The read is trimmed to its CDR3 DNA, 45 bases read in frame from base 1. Amplification of TCR beta CDR3 regions was carried out from RNA transcripts. For the first round of RT-PCR on the TCR CDR3, the HTBI primer set was used together with the Qiagen OneStep RT-PCR kit. Libraries were constructed in a second round of multiplex PCR, after which size selection and purification were performed. Paired-end sequencing of the libraries was performed with 100 bp reads on an Illumina HiSeq2000. Concerning the study's data processing: Raw data were processed with SOAPnuke, discarding reads with adapters, uncalled bases, mean Phred below 15, or no exact constant-primer or identifier match. High-quality paired reads were merged using COPE v1.2.5, and each unique nucleotide sequence was defined as a clonotype. Clonotypes were aligned to IMGT TRBV, TRBD and TRBJ reference segments using MiTCR v1.1. The analysis was restricted to V-J combinations with a frequency above 0.0001, which together covered just over 98% of the repertoires. A TCS score was defined as the ratio of F50 (clonal expansion) to E x V (chaos), with BLOSUM62-based TCRdist applied between CDR3 peptides within each V-J. Welch's t-statistics and random forest reduced 514 V-J features to 10 to 15, which were used in a naive Bayes classifier (R e1071). The public reads were run again by TCRdb, first through fastp at Q25 and then through MiXCR, and only productive beta chains were kept. One record per CDR3 amino acid sequence lists the most common genes and DNA. These V and J calls are TCRdb output, not the study's own analysis. The sample profile shows hundreds of thousands of distinct CDR3 sequences; over 12% of them were found once. The ten largest clones capture less than 15% of the sample.

What the authors observed across the whole study: Blood samples also contained most of the expanded thyroid clonotypes (frequency above 0.001), which suggests that blood repertoires may reflect thyroid immune responses. In cross-validation, a model built on a 13 V-J signature told ophthalmopathy apart from stable hyperthyroidism with roughly 87% sensitivity and about 81% specificity, and in testing the same model reached 80%/75%. Sample size was not statistically predetermined, and blinding of investigators to group allocation was not performed. In validation, progression to ophthalmopathy was predicted by the model with 65% to 71% sensitivity and about 72% specificity, a median of around 5.9 months before onset.

This clonotype has more than one count but fewer than ten. Its antigen specificity is not known. A single base separates this from a much larger clone, so it may be a read error. Moderately to severely active disease, a Clinical Activity Score of at least 3, a NOSPECS grade of at least 4, and a duration under 3 months were present in ophthalmopathy patients. Any patient with an uncontrolled infection, another autoimmune disease, pregnancy or lactation was excluded. Diagnoses relied on clinical symptoms, serum thyroxine and TRAb, thyroid ultrasound and orbital computed tomography. Ficoll-Paque density gradient centrifugation was used to isolate PBMCs from about 10 ml of fresh peripheral blood. Total RNA was extracted using Trizol reagent, and RNA quality was assessed on an Agilent 2100 Bioanalyzer.

This sequence uses TRBV12-3 or TRBV12-4 and TRBJ1-1, with the D gene not confidently named. This receptor was taken from a man aged 18 to 30 with Graves' ophthalmopathy. The sequenced sample was blood. The DNA reads as follows: TGTGCCAGCAGCAACCTTTACACGGAATACACTGAAGCTTTCTTT. Its translation is CASSNLYTEYTEAFF.